Below, 18 T cell receptor beta chains from the same sample are listed, as sequenced in a study of post-analysis software for immune sequencing data. Study results and limitations: Patients showed TRBV5-6, TRBV5-1 and TRBV20-1 among a handful of TRBV segments more frequent than in controls.

Unique molecular identifiers had been added to the TCR beta cDNA libraries. Using its own MiXCR run on the PCR reads, TCRdb lists one record per CDR3 protein. The table includes 400,000 to 500,000 distinct CDR3 sequences, about 40% detected once. Antigens of these TCRs are unknown. Sequenced: blood. The receptor set was obtained from a girl aged 2 to 9 with multiple sclerosis.

The chain links TRBV7-3 to TRBJ2-7; 9 bases align to TRBD1. The trim removed 3 bases at V and 2 bases at J, leaving 17 bases unmatched. Germline V gene data show CDR1 as SGHTA and CDR2 as FQGTGA. The CDR3 contains 19 residues. CDR3 region: CASSFSFRVPGQGTYEQYF. The CDR3 DNA follows: TGTGCCAGCAGCTTCTCTTTCAGGGTTCCGGGACAGGGTACCTACGAGCAGTACTTC.

The table lists this clonotype with a few counts. J is TRBJ2-5 and V is TRBV28; 7 nucleotides agree with TRBD1. The DNA matches TRBJ2-7 better at its end, which makes the J call doubtful. CDR3 length equals 18 residues. CDR1 is MDHEN and CDR2 is SYDVKM in the germline V gene. CDR3 coding DNA: TGTGCCAGCAGTCTGCCCCCTCTGACAGGGTGGTCCCCCTACGAGCAGTACTTC. Protein: CASSLPPLTGWSPYEQYF.

Details on this clonotype: This clone may be a read error of a much larger clone one base away. V and J are TRBV20-1 and TRBJ2-5; 7 bases are shared with TRBD1. CDR1 is DFQATT and CDR2 is SNEGSKA in the germline V gene (reference sequence). This CDR3 is 14 amino acids long. CDR3 DNA: TGCAGTGCTAGAGTCCCGGGACAGTACTACGAGCAGTGCTTC. This gives the protein CSARVPGQYYEQCF.

With regard to this clonotype: The conserved closing phenylalanine or tryptophan is absent in this CDR3, likely reflecting a read error. The chain uses TRBV29-1 and TRBJ2-5; a weak D match, TRBD1 (5 bases). The J call could be wrong; TRBJ2-7 is a better fit for the DNA end. CDR1 SQVTM and CDR2 ANQGSEA come from the germline V gene. The CDR3 extends over 13 amino acids. The CDR3 loop is CSVEGQVIDEQYC. In DNA form, the CDR3 reads TGCAGCGTTGAGGGGCAGGTAATCGACGAGCAGTACTGC.

The V and J genes are TRBV7-9 and TRBJ2-1; no clear D gene. The CDR3 sequence is 12 residues long. The germline V gene has CDR1 SEHNR and CDR2 FQNEAQ (reference sequence). V shed 3 bases and J shed 9 bases, with 9 bases lying between them. CDR3 coding DNA: TGTGCCAGCAGCTTTAGTGCTGGTGAGCAGTTCTTC. Its protein product is CASSFSAGEQFF.

On this clonotype: At one end the junction does not follow the germline gene, possibly because of a read error. The V and J genes are TRBV29-1 and TRBJ2-3, with D hard to call. Germline V lookup: CDR1 SQVTM, CDR2 ANQGSEA. CDR3 length: 13 amino acids. The CDR3 region is CGVDDTATDTQYF. The CDR3 DNA reads TGCGGCGTTGATGACACTGCCACAGATACGCAGTATTTT.

In its sample, this clonotype was seen a few times. The chain is built from TRBV11-2 and TRBJ2-7, with D hard to call. Trimming took off 1 base at V and 0 bases at J, with 16 bases between the two ends. The CDR3 is 17 amino acids. Germline CDR1 and CDR2: SGHAT and FQNNGV. Here the CDR3 DNA reads TGTGCCAGCAGCTTAGCACACGCGACTTACAGCTCCTACGAGCAGTACTTC. Amino acid sequence: CASSLAHATYSSYEQYF.

This chain uses TRBV20-1 with TRBJ1-2; 9 bases fit TRBD1. From germline, CDR1 is DFQATT and CDR2 SNEGSKA (reference sequence). The CDR3 is made up of 11 amino acids. The CDR3 is CGTGSLYGYTF. CDR3 nucleotides: TGCGGGACAGGGAGTCTCTATGGCTACACCTTC.

The V and J genes are TRBV4-3 and TRBJ2-5; D may be TRBD2 (5 bases). The better agreement between TRBJ2-7 and the DNA end casts doubt on the J call. Per the germline V gene, CDR1 is LGHNA and CDR2 is YSLEER. There are 13 residues in the CDR3. The CDR3 region is CASSPLGSGEQYF. The CDR3 DNA reads as TGCGCCAGCAGCCCCCTTGGGAGCGGCGAGCAGTACTTC.

This clonotype appeared a single time. The chain joins TRBV2 to TRBJ2-2, with TRBD2 matching 9 bases. The CDR3 is 17 residues long. CDR1 and CDR2 (germline): SNHLY, FYNNEI. Trimming cost V 6 bases and J 5 bases; bases outside gene matches: 13. The CDR3 DNA reads TGTGCCAGCAGCCCAAACCGTAGCGGGAGCGGTACCGGGGAGCTGTTTTTT. Protein product: CASSPNRSGSGTGELFF.

CDR3 residues: CSVDSGRSYNEQFF. The CDR3 region has the DNA TGCAGCGTGGATAGCGGGAGGTCCTACAATGAGCAGTTCTTC. The J gene is TRBJ2-1, the V gene TRBV29-1, with 10 bases that match TRBD2. Per germline, CDR1 SQVTM and CDR2 ANQGSEA. The V segment lost 6 bases and the J segment 1 base; nucleotides outside the gene matches: 3. The CDR3 contains 14 residues.

The rearrangement joins TRBV20-1 to TRBJ1-4, with D perhaps TRBD1 (5 bases). Trimming removed 4 bases from V and 3 bases from J, with 24 bases in between. Germline V CDR1 and CDR2: DFQATT, SNEGSKA (reference sequence). This CDR3 has 18 amino acids. The CDR3 coding sequence is TGCAGTGCTACCCTTCTGTGGCTAAACCCGGGGGCTAATGAAAAACTGTTTTTT. Translation gives CSATLLWLNPGANEKLFF.

This clonotype was counted between two and nine times. V usage is TRBV28 and J usage is TRBJ1-2; the match to TRBD1 covers 9 bases. CDR1 is MDHEN, CDR2 SYDVKM, per germline. Germline trimming cut 2 bases from V and 3 bases from J; bases unmatched to any gene: 1. The CDR3 extends over 14 amino acids. DNA for the CDR3: TGTGCCAGCAGTTTAGACAGGGGGGACTATGGCTACACCTTC. It encodes CASSLDRGDYGYTF.

This clonotype was picked up a small number of times. The V gene is TRBV6-5, the J gene TRBJ2-3; D may be TRBD1 (5 bases). V was cut by 0 bases and J by 1 base, with 11 bases left in between. The V gene's germline CDR1 is MNHEY and CDR2 SVGAGI. The CDR3 extends over 16 amino acids. The CDR3 DNA reads TGTGCCAGCAGTTACTCAGCCTTACAGGGCACAGATACGCAGTATTTT. Its protein product is CASSYSALQGTDTQYF.

This chain uses TRBV4-3 with TRBJ1-2; a weak D match, TRBD1 (5 bases). V was trimmed by 4 bases and J by 2 bases, leaving 17 bases between them. Germline-derived CDR1 and CDR2 are LGHNA and YSLEER. This CDR3 has 16 amino acids. The CDR3 nucleotides read TGCGCCAGCAGCCCGACAGTCACGGGACGGAACTATGGCTACACCTTC. It translates to CASSPTVTGRNYGYTF.

This chain uses TRBV6-5 with TRBJ2-4, with 9 positions matching TRBD2. The length of the CDR3 is 15 residues. CDR1 is MNHEY, CDR2 SVGAGI, per germline. The V segment lost 5 bases and the J segment 6 bases; nucleotides outside the gene matches: 8. The CDR3 is CASSTLAGDPNIQYF. CDR3 DNA: TGTGCCAGCAGTACATTAGCGGGAGACCCAAACATTCAGTACTTC.

This sequence joins TRBV28 and TRBJ2-5; no definite D call. The CDR3 covers 13 residues. Trimming left V 6 bases short and J 11 bases short, with 19 bases between. The germline gives CDR1 MDHEN, CDR2 SYDVKM. CDR3 nucleotide sequence: TGTGCCAGCAGACGGACGGCCTACAATGAGCAGTACTTC. It yields the protein CASRRTAYNEQYF.

This clonotype was counted at least ten times. The genes are TRBV19 and TRBJ1-1, with 7 bases that match TRBD1. Trimming at V came to 5 bases and at J to 0 bases, leaving 12 bases not matched to a gene. Per the germline V gene, CDR1 is LNHDA and CDR2 is SQIVND (reference sequence). The CDR3 runs to 17 residues. The CDR3 protein is CASSFWQGDAVNTEAFF. CDR3 nucleotides: TGTGCCAGTAGTTTTTGGCAGGGGGACGCGGTGAACACTGAAGCTTTCTTT.